This TCR beta chain was sequenced in a study of shared clonotypes between healthy human individuals. Some clones are missing from TCRdb's copy, which holds only in-frame ones; the method was immunoSEQ multiplex PCR. The table lists nearly 750,000 clones, just under 75% of them singletons. CDR3 length: 13 residues. Trimming removed 0 bases from V and 1 base from J, with 4 bases in between. Germline CDR1 is SGHRS and CDR2 is YFSETQ. From CD4+ cells came CD45RA+ naive and CD45RA-negative memory subsets. This clone turned up a few times. Other DNA variants within this sample encode the same CDR3. V gene TRBV5-1 combines with J gene TRBJ1-2; D unclear. The sample consisted of memory CD4+ T cells sorted from blood. Subset indicated: CD45RA-negative fraction. The sequence came from a woman aged 25 to 39 in good health. Here the CDR3 DNA reads TGCGCCAGCAGCTTGGACAGTAACTATGGCTACACCTTC. Translated, it gives CASSLDSNYGYTF. The full variable domain, its missing parts supplied by reference TRBV5-1 and TRBJ1-2, is KAGVTQTPRYLIKTRGQQVTLSCSPISGHRSVSWYQQTPGQGLQFLFEYFSETQRNKGNFPGRFSGRQFSNSRSEMNVSTLELGDSALYLCASSLDSNYGYTFGSGTRLTVV.